This record covers a single TCR beta chain. The CDR3 does not end in the conserved phenylalanine or tryptophan, so this is likely a read error. Trimming at V came to 2 bases and at J to 1 base, leaving 5 bases not matched to a gene. This CDR3 has 16 residues. In germline, CDR1 is SNHLY, CDR2 FYNNEI. Genomic DNA acted as the template from which TCR beta VDJ combination and CDR3 sequence profiling were carried out. One entry per CDR3 protein, called by TCRdb with MiXCR from the reads. The repertoire has about 210,000 distinct CDR3 sequences, 61% of them found once; the top ten carry approximately 30%. This sample is part of a study of CD8+CD57+ T cells in acquired aplastic anemia. Study information: Sorted CD4+ and CD8+ cells yielded roughly 3.4 ug of DNA on average.

Sequenced material: sorted CD4+, CD8+, or CD8+CD57+ T cells (not recorded which) from PBMCs. This chain connects TRBV2 to TRBJ2-3; 8 bases agree with TRBD2. The clonotype comes from a human donor in good health. The CDR3 sequence: CASSESGGGRTDTQYL. In nucleotides, the CDR3 is TGTGCCAGCAGTGAAAGTGGCGGGGGGCGCACAGATACGCAGTATTTA.